Below, 3 T cell receptor beta chains from the same sample are listed, as sequenced in a study of chemoradiotherapy in HPV16-positive cancers. The protocol was immunoSEQ multiplex PCR, while the TCRdb copy is restricted to in-frame clones and leaves out a portion. The sample holds over 10,000 clones, roughly three quarters seen once. Collection took place from a patient who underwent chemoradiotherapy. The receptor source for this set is a human donor with HPV-associated anogenital cancer.

The rearrangement joins TRBV5-1 to TRBJ2-2; no definite D call. Trimming left V 0 bases short and J 1 base short, with 7 bases between. This CDR3 is 15 amino acids long. Germline V gene lookup returns CDR1 SGHRS and CDR2 YFSETQ. The CDR3 DNA reads as TGCGCCAGCAGCTTGGGTCCCCAGAACACCGGGGAGCTGTTTTTT. Its protein is CASSLGPQNTGELFF.

The rearrangement uses TRBV19 and TRBJ1-6, with D possibly TRBD1 on 6 matching bases. The CDR3 consists of 17 residues. Looked up from germline, CDR1 is LNHDA and CDR2 is SQIVND (reference sequence). Trimming stripped 5 bases from V and 0 bases from J, with 14 bases between. The CDR3 DNA reads TGTGCCAGTAGTCTCAGGACAGATAGCTCCTATAATTCACCCCTCCACTTT. Protein product: CASSLRTDSSYNSPLHF.

V gene TRBV29-1 combines with J gene TRBJ2-1; the D call may be TRBD1 or TRBD2 (6 bases each). Per germline, CDR1 SQVTM and CDR2 ANQGSEA. The CDR3 sequence is 14 residues long. V was cut by 7 bases and J by 7 bases, with 20 bases left in between. CDR3 loop: CSAGAGQSLNEQFF. For the CDR3, the DNA is TGCAGCGCGGGGGCGGGACAAAGTTTGAATGAGCAGTTCTTC.